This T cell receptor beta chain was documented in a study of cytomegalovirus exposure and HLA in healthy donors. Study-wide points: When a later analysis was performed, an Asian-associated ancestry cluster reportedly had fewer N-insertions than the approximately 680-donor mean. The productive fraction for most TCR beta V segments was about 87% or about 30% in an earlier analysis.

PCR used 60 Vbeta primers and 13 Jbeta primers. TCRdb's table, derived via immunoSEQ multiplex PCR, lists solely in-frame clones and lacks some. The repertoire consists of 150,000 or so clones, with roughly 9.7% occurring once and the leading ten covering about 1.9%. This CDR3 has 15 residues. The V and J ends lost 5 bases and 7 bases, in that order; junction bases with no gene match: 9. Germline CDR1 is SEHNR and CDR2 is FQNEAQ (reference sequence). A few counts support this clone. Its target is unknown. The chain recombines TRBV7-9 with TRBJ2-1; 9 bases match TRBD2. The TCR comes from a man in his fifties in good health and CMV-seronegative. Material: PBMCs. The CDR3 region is CASSPVAGEMNEQFF. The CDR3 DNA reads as TGTGCCAGCAGCCCAGTAGCGGGAGAGATGAATGAGCAGTTCTTC.